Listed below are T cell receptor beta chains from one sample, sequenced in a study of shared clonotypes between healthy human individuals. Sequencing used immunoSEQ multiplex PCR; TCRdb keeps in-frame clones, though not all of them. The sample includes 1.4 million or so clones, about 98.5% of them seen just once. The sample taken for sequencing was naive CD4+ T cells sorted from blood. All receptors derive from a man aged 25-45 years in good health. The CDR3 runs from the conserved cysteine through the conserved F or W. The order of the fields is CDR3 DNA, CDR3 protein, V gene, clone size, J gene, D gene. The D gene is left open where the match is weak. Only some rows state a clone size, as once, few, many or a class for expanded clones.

DNA: TGTGCCAGCAGTGAACGGGATAGGGACAGGGGGCTGTTTGGCTACACCTTC; CDR3: CASSERDRDRGLFGYTF; V: TRBV25-1; size: -; J: TRBJ1-2; D: TRBD1
DNA: TGCGCCAGCAGCTTGGGAAGTGTGGTTGCCGGGGAGCTGTTTTTT; CDR3: CASSLGSVVAGELFF; V: TRBV5-1; size: -; J: TRBJ2-2; D: -
DNA: TGTGCCAGCAGCTTTATACGGGGCGAGACAGATACGCAGTATTTT; CDR3: CASSFIRGETDTQYF; V: TRBV11-2; size: -; J: TRBJ2-3; D: -
DNA: TGTGCCAGCAGTTTAAACAGGGGAAATGAGCAGTTCTTC; CDR3: CASSLNRGNEQFF; V: TRBV28; size: -; J: TRBJ2-1; D: TRBD1
DNA: TGTGCCAGCAGCCGGGGACTAGCGGGAGCAGGTTATTTT; CDR3: CASSRGLAGAGYF; V: TRBV7-2; size: -; J: TRBJ2-3; D: TRBD2
DNA: TGTGCCAGCAGCGTAGTGGGCGGGAGGTCTAGCGAGCAGTACTTC; CDR3: CASSVVGGRSSEQYF; V: TRBV9; size: -; J: TRBJ2-7; D: TRBD2
DNA: TGTGCCTGGAGAGCAGCGGTGTACACAGATACGCAGTATTTT; CDR3: CAWRAAVYTDTQYF; V: TRBV30; size: -; J: TRBJ2-3; D: -
DNA: TGCGCCAGCAGCCCCACCCGGGCCGACGGGCAGTATTTT; CDR3: CASSPTRADGQYF; V: TRBV4-3; size: -; J: TRBJ2-3; D: -
DNA: TGTGCCAGTAGTATAGTGAACAGAAACAATCAGCCCCAGCATTTT; CDR3: CASSIVNRNNQPQHF; V: TRBV19; size: -; J: TRBJ1-5; D: -
DNA: TGTGCCAGCAGGGAACTGGCAGGGCCCTACGAGCAGTACTTC; CDR3: CASRELAGPYEQYF; V: TRBV27; size: -; J: TRBJ2-7; D: -
DNA: TGTGCCAGCAGCCCCCTTTACGAGCAGTACTTC; CDR3: CASSPLYEQYF; V: TRBV7-9; size: once; J: TRBJ2-7; D: -
DNA: TGTGCCAGCAGCTTAGGCCGCCGGGACGAGCAGTACTTC; CDR3: CASSLGRRDEQYF; V: TRBV5-6; size: once; J: TRBJ2-7; D: -
DNA: TGTGCCAGTAGTCCCGGACCAGGTAAGAACACTGAAGCTTTCTTT; CDR3: CASSPGPGKNTEAFF; V: TRBV19; size: -; J: TRBJ1-1; D: -
DNA: TGTGCCACCAGCAGAGAGAGGGGTACCAAAAACATTCAGTACTTC; CDR3: CATSRERGTKNIQYF; V: TRBV15; size: -; J: TRBJ2-4; D: -
DNA: TGTGCCAGCAGCAACTATCAGGGGAACACTGAAGCTTTCTTT; CDR3: CASSNYQGNTEAFF; V: TRBV5-4; size: -; J: TRBJ1-1; D: -
DNA: TGTGCCAGCAGTTATCGTCCAGGGAGCTCTTGCGAGCAGTACTTC; CDR3: CASSYRPGSSCEQYF; V: TRBV6-9; size: -; J: TRBJ2-7; D: -
DNA: TGCAGCGTTAACGAAGGCAATGAGCAGTTCTTC; CDR3: CSVNEGNEQFF; V: TRBV29-1; size: -; J: TRBJ2-1; D: -
DNA: TGCGCCAGCAGCTTGTACACTGCGGCCGGAGAGACCCAGTACTTC; CDR3: CASSLYTAAGETQYF; V: TRBV5-1; size: -; J: TRBJ2-5; D: -
DNA: TGTGCCAGCAGTTCCCGGGAGGGGGGAAGGGACGGCTACACCTTC; CDR3: CASSSREGGRDGYTF; V: TRBV27; size: -; J: TRBJ1-2; D: -
DNA: TGTGCCAGCAGCTTGGTTTACACTGAAGCTTTCTTT; CDR3: CASSLVYTEAFF; V: TRBV5-6; size: few; J: TRBJ1-1; D: -
DNA: TGTGCCAGCAGTACCCGCCGCTCTGGGGCCAACGTCCTGACTTTC; CDR3: CASSTRRSGANVLTF; V: TRBV6-6; size: -; J: TRBJ2-6; D: -
DNA: TGTGCCAGCAGCTCCTTGCGGAGATTCACCTACGAGCAGTACTTC; CDR3: CASSSLRRFTYEQYF; V: TRBV6-5; size: -; J: TRBJ2-7; D: -
DNA: TGTGCCAGCAGCTTAGGGACCCCAGGGTTACCAACAGATACGCAGTATTTT; CDR3: CASSLGTPGLPTDTQYF; V: TRBV11-2; size: -; J: TRBJ2-3; D: -
DNA: TGCGCCAGCAGCTTGGTCGGCAGATTAGGGCTAAGCACAGATACGCAGTATTTT; CDR3: CASSLVGRLGLSTDTQYF; V: TRBV5-1; size: -; J: TRBJ2-3; D: -
DNA: TGTGCCAGCAGTTTGTCCGGGACAGGGGGCAGGTACGAGCAGTACTTC; CDR3: CASSLSGTGGRYEQYF; V: TRBV28; size: -; J: TRBJ2-7; D: TRBD1
DNA: TGTGCCAGCAGGGGGGACTTAAACGAGCAGTACTTC; CDR3: CASRGDLNEQYF; V: TRBV5-4; size: -; J: TRBJ2-7; D: -
DNA: TGTGCCAGCAGTTTTGTAGGGGTGGCCTACGAGCAGTACTTC; CDR3: CASSFVGVAYEQYF; V: TRBV28; size: -; J: TRBJ2-7; D: -
DNA: TGTGCCAGCTCGCCACTTCGTGAGGGGGCAAGCGGTCAAGAGACCCAGTACTTC; CDR3: CASSPLREGASGQETQYF; V: TRBV18; size: once; J: TRBJ2-5; D: TRBD1
DNA: TGCGCCAGCAGCGCCCGGGACAGGGGCCCGGACGAGCAGTACTTC; CDR3: CASSARDRGPDEQYF; V: TRBV4-1; size: once; J: TRBJ2-7; D: TRBD1
DNA: TGCGCCAGCAGCTTGGGTAGCACGGGGAGTGAGCAGTTCTTC; CDR3: CASSLGSTGSEQFF; V: TRBV5-1; size: -; J: TRBJ2-1; D: -
DNA: TGTGCCAGCAGTGTTTTGGGGATTGCGCTGTTTTTT; CDR3: CASSVLGIALFF; V: TRBV25-1; size: -; J: TRBJ2-2; D: -
DNA: TGTGCCAGCAGCTTGCAAACGGGACACCTAGGAGAGCAGTACTTC; CDR3: CASSLQTGHLGEQYF; V: TRBV5-4; size: -; J: TRBJ2-7; D: -
DNA: TGTGCCAGCAGTTCGCTGACAGATTTTAACACTGAAGCTTTCTTT; CDR3: CASSSLTDFNTEAFF; V: TRBV28; size: -; J: TRBJ1-1; D: -
DNA: TGCGCCAGCAGGGGGGTGGACAGGGAACTGTTGACAGATACGCAGTATTTT; CDR3: CASRGVDRELLTDTQYF; V: TRBV4-1; size: -; J: TRBJ2-3; D: TRBD1
DNA: TGCGCCAGCAGCTTAGTACGTGAGACGTCTACCTACAATGAGCAGTTCTTC; CDR3: CASSLVRETSTYNEQFF; V: TRBV5-1; size: -; J: TRBJ2-1; D: -
DNA: TGTGCCAGCAGTTACTCCCGGGAGACCCAGTACTTC; CDR3: CASSYSRETQYF; V: TRBV6-5; size: -; J: TRBJ2-5; D: -
DNA: TGTGCCAGTAGTCTATCGACTAGAAGCGAGACCCAGTACTTC; CDR3: CASSLSTRSETQYF; V: TRBV19; size: -; J: TRBJ2-5; D: -
DNA: TGTGCCAGCAGCTCCGGGACAGGCAATCAGCCCCAGCATTTT; CDR3: CASSSGTGNQPQHF; V: TRBV28; size: -; J: TRBJ1-5; D: TRBD1
DNA: TGTGCCAGCAGTTTCCGGGACGTTGGAAACACCATATATTTT; CDR3: CASSFRDVGNTIYF; V: TRBV28; size: -; J: TRBJ1-3; D: -
DNA: TGCGCCAGCAGTGAGTCAGCTGGACTAGCGGGATCAGGGGAGCTGTTTTTT; CDR3: CASSESAGLAGSGELFF; V: TRBV10-1; size: -; J: TRBJ2-2; D: TRBD2
DNA: TGCGCCAGCAGCCAGGGGCTACCGAGCGGGAGAGGGGGAAACATTCAGTACTTC; CDR3: CASSQGLPSGRGGNIQYF; V: TRBV4-3; size: -; J: TRBJ2-4; D: TRBD2
DNA: TGTGCCAGCAGCTTAGTGGGCAGCGAACTGTTTTTT; CDR3: CASSLVGSELFF; V: TRBV11-2; size: -; J: TRBJ1-4; D: -
DNA: TGTGCCTGGAGTGCTACTCACCAGGGGGCGTACGAGCAGTACTTC; CDR3: CAWSATHQGAYEQYF; V: TRBV30; size: -; J: TRBJ2-7; D: TRBD1
DNA: TGTGCCAGCAGCGATGGACTAGTTTCTTACGAGCAGTACTTC; CDR3: CASSDGLVSYEQYF; V: TRBV5-4; size: -; J: TRBJ2-7; D: TRBD2
DNA: TGTGCCTCCGGAAAGAGGACAGAGAGCAATCAGCCCCAGCATTTT; CDR3: CASGKRTESNQPQHF; V: TRBV10-3; size: -; J: TRBJ1-5; D: -
DNA: TGTGCCAGCAGCAACACCGGGACTTTGGGACACGAGCAGTACTTC; CDR3: CASSNTGTLGHEQYF; V: TRBV28; size: -; J: TRBJ2-7; D: -
DNA: TGTGCCAGCAGCAATGGGGGATATACGCAGTATTTT; CDR3: CASSNGGYTQYF; V: TRBV7-2; size: once; J: TRBJ2-3; D: -
DNA: TGTGCCAGCAGACTCCGAAGACAGTCCTACGAGCAGTACTTC; CDR3: CASRLRRQSYEQYF; V: TRBV28; size: -; J: TRBJ2-7; D: -
DNA: TGTGCTAGTGGTTTGGATCCTGGAAACACCATATATTTT; CDR3: CASGLDPGNTIYF; V: TRBV12-5; size: once; J: TRBJ1-3; D: -
DNA: TGTGCCACAACAGGGTCCAAGGGCTATGGCTACACCTTC; CDR3: CATTGSKGYGYTF; V: TRBV6-5; size: -; J: TRBJ1-2; D: -
DNA: TGCGCCAGCAGCTCGAGGATCGCGGGAGGCGCCTCTAGCACAGATACGCAGTATTTT; CDR3: CASSSRIAGGASSTDTQYF; V: TRBV5-1; size: -; J: TRBJ2-3; D: TRBD2
DNA: TGTGCCAGCAGCTTAGACGGGAACTCCTACAATGAGCAGTTCTTC; CDR3: CASSLDGNSYNEQFF; V: TRBV11-3; size: -; J: TRBJ2-1; D: -
DNA: TGCGCCAGCAGTGAGACCTCGACGGGGAATAAGCAGTTCTTC; CDR3: CASSETSTGNKQFF; V: TRBV10-2; size: once; J: TRBJ2-1; D: -
DNA: TGTGCCAGCTCACTCCTCCGGGAAACTCTTTACGTCGAGCAGTACTTC; CDR3: CASSLLRETLYVEQYF; V: TRBV18; size: -; J: TRBJ2-7; D: -
DNA: TGTGCCAGCAAGGGTACTGTCTCGAGCAATCAGCCCCAGCATTTT; CDR3: CASKGTVSSNQPQHF; V: TRBV2; size: -; J: TRBJ1-5; D: -
DNA: TGTGCCAGCTCACCACTGAGCATTCAATCACCTACAGGGGAGCTATTGGGCTACACCTTC; CDR3: CASSPLSIQSPTGELLGYTF; V: TRBV18; size: once; J: TRBJ1-2; D: TRBD1
DNA: TGTGCCAGCAGCGCCTCAAGGGCGGCGTACCAAGAGACCCAGTACTTC; CDR3: CASSASRAAYQETQYF; V: TRBV9; size: once; J: TRBJ2-5; D: -
DNA: TGTGCCAGTAGAACCCGTTTGACTAGCGGGAGAGGCGAGCAGTACTTC; CDR3: CASRTRLTSGRGEQYF; V: TRBV19; size: -; J: TRBJ2-7; D: TRBD2
DNA: TGTGCCAGCAGCCCCCCGGATACTGGGGCCAACGTCCTGACTTTC; CDR3: CASSPPDTGANVLTF; V: TRBV5-4; size: -; J: TRBJ2-6; D: -
DNA: TGTGCCAGCTCTAAGGGACAGGGCGCCTACGAGCAGTACTTC; CDR3: CASSKGQGAYEQYF; V: TRBV18; size: -; J: TRBJ2-7; D: TRBD1